These 10 T cell receptor beta chains share one sample of origin, sequenced in a study of blood T cell repertoires in COVID-19. The data were produced by immunoSEQ multiplex PCR, yet TCRdb's version contains in-frame clones alone and is incomplete. The sample includes fewer than 300,000 clones, approximately 83% of them seen just once. The sequenced material came from peripheral blood. Every receptor here comes from a woman aged 50 to 60 who had recovered from COVID-19.

This rearrangement joins TRBV30 to TRBJ2-1; 11 bases agree with TRBD2. CDR3 size: 14 residues. Germline V gene sequence: CDR1 GTSNPN, CDR2 SVGIG (reference sequence). V shed 7 bases and J 8 bases; nucleotides not matched to a gene: 10. This CDR3 reads CAFRLAGSWDEQFF. CDR3 nucleotides: TGTGCCTTTAGACTAGCGGGGAGCTGGGATGAGCAGTTCTTC.

The J gene is TRBJ2-1, the V gene TRBV11-2, with 10 nucleotides matching TRBD2. The germline V gene has CDR1 SGHAT and CDR2 FQNNGV. This CDR3 region has 16 residues. Losses at the gene ends were 5 bases for V and 2 bases for J; bases not matched to a gene: 6. For the CDR3, the DNA is TGTGCCAGCAGCCGACGGACTAGCGGAACCTACAATGAGCAGTTCTTC. The encoded protein is CASSRRTSGTYNEQFF.

The chain is built from TRBV3-1 (or the pseudogene TRBV3-2) and TRBJ2-7; D is undetermined. V dropped 1 base and J dropped 1 base, with 8 bases sitting between them. Germline CDR1 is LGHDT and CDR2 is YNNKEL (reference sequence). CDR3 size: 14 residues. CDR3 nucleotide sequence: TGTGCCAGCAGCCAAGTGCTAAATTCCTACGAGCAGTACTTC. Translating gives CASSQVLNSYEQYF.

The chain carries TRBV11-3 and TRBJ2-1; D ambiguous. V was pared by 2 bases and J by 6 bases, with 8 bases between. Germline lookup yields CDR1 SGHNT and CDR2 YENEEA. The length of the CDR3 is 13 residues. CDR3 nucleotide sequence: TGTGCCAGCAGCTTAATTTCAGGCAATGAGCAGTTCTTC. Translated: CASSLISGNEQFF.

This sequence joins TRBV19 and TRBJ2-5, with D unresolved. V was trimmed by 3 bases and J by 4 bases, leaving 15 bases between them. The germline V gene has CDR1 LNHDA and CDR2 SQIVND (reference sequence). The CDR3 totals 15 residues. This chain's CDR3 is CASSIGDTTIETQYF. CDR3 nucleotide sequence: TGTGCCAGTAGTATCGGAGATACTACCATAGAGACCCAGTACTTC.

This clone is a singleton in its sample. The chain uses TRBV10-2 and TRBJ1-2; 8 positions agree with TRBD1. The CDR3 spans 13 residues. CDR1 and CDR2 from the germline V gene are WSHSY and SAAADI. With V trimmed by 6 bases and J by 6 bases, 6 bases remained unmatched. CDR3 nucleotides: TGCGCCAGCAGCCCGGACAGGGTGAATGGCTACACCTTC. Translation: CASSPDRVNGYTF.

This chain connects TRBV7-2 to TRBJ1-2; tentatively, D is TRBD1 (5 bases). Trimming pared 4 bases from V and 4 bases from J, leaving 10 bases between. The CDR3 consists of 13 residues. Germline CDR1 and CDR2: SGHTA and FQGNSA. CDR3 loop: CASSWGGTYGYTF. Written as DNA, the CDR3 is TGTGCCAGCAGCTGGGGGGGGACCTATGGCTACACCTTC.

V and J are TRBV7-9 and TRBJ2-5, with 8 bases identical to TRBD2. V lost 4 bases and J lost 4; bases outside the gene matches: 5. Per the germline V gene, CDR1 is SEHNR and CDR2 is FQNEAQ (reference sequence). CDR3 size: 14 residues. The CDR3 nucleotides are TGTGCCAGCAGCTACCACACTAGCGGAGAGACCCAGTACTTC. Translated: CASSYHTSGETQYF.

Only one count was recorded for this clone. The rearrangement links TRBV7-8 to TRBJ1-5, with TRBD1 identical over 7 bases. Germline V gene data show CDR1 as SGHVS and CDR2 as FQNEAQ. There are 16 residues in the CDR3. With 0 bases clipped from V and 1 base from J, the junction kept 3 bases outside the gene matches. For the CDR3, the DNA is TGTGCCAGCAGCTTAGCCGGCAGGGGGAGCAATCAGCCCCAGCATTTT. This encodes CASSLAGRGSNQPQHF.

The V call is TRBV18, the J call TRBJ2-7, with D possibly TRBD1 on 6 matching bases. Trimming removed 0 bases at V and 6 bases at J, with 12 bases between. CDR1 is KGHSH, CDR2 LQKENI, per germline. This CDR3 region has 14 residues. The CDR3 is CASSPPGRGGEQYF. The CDR3 DNA reads TGTGCCAGCTCACCACCGGGCAGGGGCGGCGAGCAGTACTTC.